The rows below give T cell receptor beta chains drawn from one sample of a study of spatial heterogeneity in lung cancer. TCRdb passed the 5' RACE reads through MiXCR, listing each CDR3 protein once. The data contain 50,000 to 65,000 distinct CDR3 sequences, more than 7% of them singletons. The material sequenced was PBMCs, taken at surgery. All receptors derive from a female donor with early-stage non-small cell lung cancer. Each CDR3 is given with its conserved first and last residue. The D gene is left open where the match is weak. Where a row states a size, it is once, few, many or the class of an expanded clone; other rows omit it.

many | TRBD2 | TRBJ2-1 | TRBV20-1 | TGCAGTGCTACCACAGGACTAGCGATCCAGGATGAGCAGTTCTTC | CSATTGLAIQDEQFF
few | NA | TRBJ1-1 | TRBV3-1 | TGTGCCAGCAGCCAAGTACAGGGAGTAAGGGCTTTCTTT | CASSQVQGVRAFF
NA | TRBD2 | TRBJ2-1 | TRBV6-6 | TGTGCCAGCAGTCCCCGGGGGGAGGGCAATGAGCAGTTCTTC | CASSPRGEGNEQFF
few | NA | TRBJ1-5 | TRBV6-4 | TGTGCCAGCAGCCAAGAGAGGGACAATCAGCCCCAGCATTTT | CASSQERDNQPQHF
NA | NA | TRBJ2-1 | TRBV9 | TGTGCCAGCAGCGTAGAGGTGTACAATGAGCAGTTCTTC | CASSVEVYNEQFF
few | TRBD2 | TRBJ2-1 | TRBV5-5 | TGTGCCAGCAGTCCGGCCTACGGGAGGGTGGACTACAATGAGCAGTTCTTC | CASSPAYGRVDYNEQFF
few | NA | TRBJ1-1 | TRBV28 | TGTGCCAGCAGTTTGTTGGACAAGAACACTGAAGCTTTCTTT | CASSLLDKNTEAFF
once | TRBD2 | TRBJ2-1 | TRBV6-1 | TGTGCCAGCAGGGGACTAGCGGGGGGGGACTCCTACGATGAGCAGTTCTTC | CASRGLAGGDSYDEQFF
many | TRBD2 | TRBJ2-5 | TRBV12-5 | TGTGCTAGTGGTTTGACCCGCAGCGGGGGGGCTGACGAGACCCAGTACTTC | CASGLTRSGGADETQYF
many | TRBD1 | TRBJ1-2 | TRBV12-3/TRBV12-4 | TGTGCCAGCAGCTACGAAGGACAGGCGCTTGGCTACACCTTC | CASSYEGQALGYTF
NA | NA | TRBJ1-4 | TRBV20-1 | TGCAGTGCTGGGGGGGCAACTAATGAAAAACTGTTTTTT | CSAGGATNEKLFF
NA | TRBD1 | TRBJ1-1 | TRBV5-1 | TGCGCCAGCAGCACGGGACAGGGAGGAGTTACTGAAGCTTTCTTT | CASSTGQGGVTEAFF
few | NA | TRBJ1-1 | TRBV13 | TGTGCCAGCAGCGTTACTACAGTGAACACTGAAGCTTTCTTT | CASSVTTVNTEAFF
NA | TRBD2 | TRBJ2-1 | TRBV7-9 | TGTGCCAGCAGCCTAGGGACTAGCCGCTACAATGAGCAGTTCTTC | CASSLGTSRYNEQFF
few | NA | TRBJ1-5 | TRBV19 | TGTGCCAGTAGTATAGATTCCGGGACGAGCAATCAGCCCCAGCATTTT | CASSIDSGTSNQPQHF
few | TRBD1 | TRBJ1-2 | TRBV28 | TGTGCCAGCAGCCCTGGACAGGGTTTAGGCTACACCTTC | CASSPGQGLGYTF
many | TRBD2 | TRBJ2-7 | TRBV12-3/TRBV12-4 | TGTGCCAGCAGCCCGGGACTAGCGGGAGGTGGCGAGCAGTACTTC | CASSPGLAGGGEQYF
NA | TRBD2 | TRBJ2-1 | TRBV20-1 | TGCAGTGCTAGAGATTTGGGACTAGCGGGGGGGCCCCCAAACTACAATGAGCAGTTCTTC | CSARDLGLAGGPPNYNEQFF
few | NA | TRBJ1-3 | TRBV9 | TGTGCCAGCAGCGAGAGAGGGGCCGACACCTCTGGAAACACCATATATTTT | CASSERGADTSGNTIYF
many | NA | TRBJ2-7 | TRBV7-8 | TGTGCCAGCAGCTTAGCGCTCGGGAACTACGAGCAGTACTTC | CASSLALGNYEQYF
NA | TRBD1 | TRBJ1-1 | TRBV20-1 | TGCAGTGCGTTCGGGACAGGGAAAGTCGGAGCTTTCTTT | CSAFGTGKVGAFF
many | NA | TRBJ2-3 | TRBV25-1 | TGTGCCAGCAGCGCCGGTACCGGGACAGATACGCAGTATTTT | CASSAGTGTDTQYF
NA | NA | TRBJ2-1 | TRBV19 | TGTGCCAGTAGTATGGGGCAGGGGTACGATGAGCAGTTCTTC | CASSMGQGYDEQFF
many | NA | TRBJ1-1 | TRBV28 | TGTGGGGTCCTTATGAACACTGAAGCTTTCTTT | CGVLMNTEAFF
NA | TRBD1 | TRBJ1-2 | TRBV5-6 | TGTGCCAGCAGCCGCCGCCCTCGACAGGGAGACTATGGCTACACCTTC | CASSRRPRQGDYGYTF
NA | NA | TRBJ1-4 | TRBV7-9 | TGTGCCAGCAGCTTACAGGGGAGAGAAGCTAATGAAAAACTGTTTTTT | CASSLQGREANEKLFF
few | NA | TRBJ1-4 | TRBV12-3/TRBV12-4 | TGTGCCAGCAGCTCGAGCGCGTTTAATGAAAAACTGTTTTTT | CASSSSAFNEKLFF
NA | NA | TRBJ2-3 | TRBV4-2 | TGTGCCAGCAGCCCAGGGGTAGGCACGCAGTATTTT | CASSPGVGTQYF
few | NA | TRBJ1-1 | TRBV28 | TGTGCCAGCAGTTTCTCCATGGGCACTGAAGCTTTCTTT | CASSFSMGTEAFF
many | TRBD1 | TRBJ1-4 | TRBV3-1 | TGTGCCAGCAGCTCCGGACAGGGAGGTGAAAAACTGTTTTTT | CASSSGQGGEKLFF
many | NA | TRBJ1-1 | TRBV7-2 | TGTGCCAGCAGACAGTACGCGGGGGAAGCTTTCTTT | CASRQYAGEAFF
few | NA | TRBJ1-1 | TRBV12-3/TRBV12-4 | TGTGCCAGCAGTTTAGTCGGCTACGGCTCTCACACTGAAGCTTTCTTT | CASSLVGYGSHTEAFF
few | TRBD2 | TRBJ2-5 | TRBV5-1 | TGCGCCAGCAGCTGGGCGGGGGGACCACAAGAGACCCAGTACTTC | CASSWAGGPQETQYF
few | NA | TRBJ2-5 | TRBV14 | TGTGCCAGCAGCCAAGATCGGGTCGTTGGGGAGACCCAGTACTTC | CASSQDRVVGETQYF
few | NA | TRBJ2-3 | TRBV7-8 | TGTGCCAGCACCTTCGGAGGGGAAGGGGATACGCAGTATTTT | CASTFGGEGDTQYF
NA | NA | TRBJ1-1 | TRBV5-6 | TGTGCCAGCAGCTTTTCCCCCTTGAACACTGAAGCTTTCTTT | CASSFSPLNTEAFF
few | NA | TRBJ2-2 | TRBV3-1 | TGTGCCAGCAGCCAAAGGCCAGGCGGTGACACCGGGGAGCTGTTTTTT | CASSQRPGGDTGELFF
many | NA | TRBJ2-4 | TRBV7-9 | TGTGCCAGCAGCCCTTCCTCGGCAGGTTCGAACCCAAACATTCAGTACTTC | CASSPSSAGSNPNIQYF
many | TRBD1 | TRBJ2-2 | TRBV28 | TGTGCCAGCAGACGGGGACAGGGGGCAAGCGGGGAGCTGTTTTTT | CASRRGQGASGELFF
NA | NA | TRBJ1-5 | TRBV30 | TGTGCCTGGGACGATAGCAATCAGCCCCAGCATTTT | CAWDDSNQPQHF
many | NA | TRBJ2-5 | TRBV5-1 | TGCGCCAGCAGCTTGGACCCCCGCCAAGAGACCCAGTACTTC | CASSLDPRQETQYF
few | NA | TRBJ1-2 | TRBV2 | TGTGCCAGCACGTTCAGGGGTTCCTATGGCTACACCTTC | CASTFRGSYGYTF
NA | TRBD1 | TRBJ2-2 | TRBV3-1 | TGTGCCAGCAGCCAAAGTCCCTACAGGGGGTCGAACACCGGGGAGCTGTTTTTT | CASSQSPYRGSNTGELFF